What follows are 3 T cell receptor beta chains derived from one specimen sequenced in a study of shared clonotypes between healthy human individuals. The naive CD8 subset, CD45RO-negative cells positively selected for CCR7, excluded terminally differentiated effector memory CD45RA+ cells. Clones were read by immunoSEQ multiplex PCR, and TCRdb kept only the in-frame ones, dropping some. The profile shows about 2.1 million clones, over 85% of them singletons. Sequenced sample: naive CD8+ T cells from PBMCs. These receptors all come from a man younger than 35 in good health. Some clones in this sample may be carry-over from other donors' samples.

The gene calls are TRBV7-7 and TRBJ2-2; TRBD1 matches 7 bases. Per germline, CDR1 SSHAT and CDR2 FNYEAQ (reference sequence). The CDR3 sequence is 17 residues long. Losses at the gene ends were 5 bases for V and 5 bases for J; bases not matched to a gene: 14. The chain's CDR3 is CASSLRTGRAGTGELFF. The CDR3 DNA follows: TGTGCCAGCAGCCTAAGGACAGGCCGCGCAGGGACCGGGGAGCTGTTTTTT.

This clone came up once. The chain has TRBV6-1 and TRBJ1-5, with unresolved D. The CDR3 length is 17 residues. Germline-derived CDR1 and CDR2 are MNHNS and SASEGT. The V end was cut by 2 bases, the J end by 0 bases, with 14 bases between. The CDR3 bases are TGTGCCAGCAGTGAACCGAGAACGGTCTATAGCAATCAGCCCCAGCATTTT. It codes for CASSEPRTVYSNQPQHF.

This clone was picked up one time. The V gene is TRBV5-8, the J gene TRBJ2-7; the match to TRBD1 covers 9 bases. CDR1 and CDR2 (germline): SGHTS, YDEGEE. J gave up 4 bases and V 0 bases, and 2 bases lay outside the gene matches. The CDR3 consists of 14 residues. CDR3 sequence: CASSLAGTGYEQYF. The CDR3 DNA reads TGTGCCAGCAGCTTGGCCGGGACAGGGTACGAGCAGTACTTC.